This T cell receptor beta chain was sequenced in a study of shared clonotypes between healthy human individuals. Some clones are missing from TCRdb's copy, which holds only in-frame ones; the method was immunoSEQ multiplex PCR. The sample shows about half a million clones, approximately 85% of them seen only once. For genomic DNA, unsorted samples relied on tens of millions of PBMCs. This CDR3 is 13 amino acids long. Germline V gene sequence: CDR1 MDHEN, CDR2 SYDVKM. V gave up 10 bases and J gave up 7 bases, with 19 bases separating them. V gene TRBV28 combines with J gene TRBJ2-5; TRBD1 might be the D (5 bases). The TCR sequence derives from a woman aged 40 to 49 in good health. Some clones in this sample may be carry-over from other donors' samples. The sequencing input was PBMCs. DNA of the CDR3: TGTGCCACCCTGACAGCCTCCACGAGGACCCAGTACTTC. Residues: CATLTASTRTQYF.